This paragraph covers one T cell receptor beta chain sequence. Its antigen is not known. TCRdb's copy holds only in-frame clones and misses some; the assay was immunoSEQ multiplex PCR. In the table there are tens of thousands of clones, roughly 93% of which are singletons. This record belongs to a study of siplizumab effects on memory and regulatory T cells. Study-level points and caveats: Major contributors to the alloresponse seemed to be naive T cells, which also appeared more diverse than memory cells. Naive-or-memory phenotypes were unassignable for roughly 80-96% of proliferating CD4+ or CD8+ clones. A small minority of alloreactive clones were mapped to unstimulated subsets. Significant reduction of alloreactive sequences traceable to unstimulated CD4+ memory cells was observed with siplizumab.

The CDR3 runs 15 residues. V lost 1 base to trimming and J lost 1 base, with 10 bases between them. Per germline, CDR1 MDHEN and CDR2 SYDVKM. This TCR was recovered from a human donor in good health. Input material: CD8+ T cells sorted from blood. V gene TRBV28 combines with J gene TRBJ1-1, with D unresolved. The CDR3 spells CASSLSGRANTEAFF. CDR3 coding DNA: TGTGCCAGCAGTTTATCTGGGCGGGCGAACACTGAAGCTTTCTTT. Drawing the rest from reference TRBV28 and TRBJ1-1, the complete variable domain is DVKVTQSSRYLVKRTGEKVFLECVQDMDHENMFWYRQDPGLGLRLIYFSYDVKMKEKGDIPEGYSVSREKKERFSLILESASTNQTSMYLCASSLSGRANTEAFFGQGTRLTVV.